This T cell receptor beta chain was observed in a study of blood T cell repertoires in COVID-19. Germline CDR1 reads SGHRS; CDR2 reads YFSETQ. This CDR3 comprises 15 residues. Trimming removed 0 bases from V and 4 bases from J, with 11 bases in between. This clone was counted once. Method: immunoSEQ multiplex PCR; TCRdb's copy keeps in-frame clones and lacks some. The sample lists around 270,000 clones, 75% to 90% seen once, with just under 2% in the top ten. The chain carries TRBV5-1 and TRBJ1-3; D is unclear. The receptor was derived from a young man with active or convalescent COVID-19. The sample was peripheral blood. The CDR3 DNA reads as TGCGCCAGCAGCTTGGAAACGCGCAGGGGAAACACCATATATTTT. As protein: CASSLETRRGNTIYF. Based on the CDR3 plus reference TRBV5-1 and TRBJ1-3, the full variable domain is KAGVTQTPRYLIKTRGQQVTLSCSPISGHRSVSWYQQTPGQGLQFLFEYFSETQRNKGNFPGRFSGRQFSNSRSEMNVSTLELGDSALYLCASSLETRRGNTIYFGEGSWLTVV.